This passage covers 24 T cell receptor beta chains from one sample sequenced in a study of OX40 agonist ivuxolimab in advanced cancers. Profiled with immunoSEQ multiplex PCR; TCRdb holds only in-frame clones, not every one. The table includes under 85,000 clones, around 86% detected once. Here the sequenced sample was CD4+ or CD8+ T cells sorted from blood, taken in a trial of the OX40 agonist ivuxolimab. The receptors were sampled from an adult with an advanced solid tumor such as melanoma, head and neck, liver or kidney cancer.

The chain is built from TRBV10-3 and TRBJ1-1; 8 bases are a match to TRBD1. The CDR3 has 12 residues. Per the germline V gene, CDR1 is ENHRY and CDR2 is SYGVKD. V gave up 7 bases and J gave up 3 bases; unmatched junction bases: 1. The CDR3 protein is CAITTGDTEAFF. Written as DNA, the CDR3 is TGTGCCATCACGACAGGGGACACTGAAGCTTTCTTT.

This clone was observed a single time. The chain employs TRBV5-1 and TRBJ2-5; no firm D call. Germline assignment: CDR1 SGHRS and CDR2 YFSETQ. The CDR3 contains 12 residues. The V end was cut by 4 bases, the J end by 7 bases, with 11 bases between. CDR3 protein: CASSPDDTTQYF. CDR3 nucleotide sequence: TGCGCCAGCAGCCCTGATGATACGACCCAGTACTTC.

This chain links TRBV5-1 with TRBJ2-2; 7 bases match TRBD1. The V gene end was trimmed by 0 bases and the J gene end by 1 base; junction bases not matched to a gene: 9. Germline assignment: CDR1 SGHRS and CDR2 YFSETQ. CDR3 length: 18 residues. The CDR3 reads CASSLANRDSRNTGELFF. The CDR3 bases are TGCGCCAGCAGCTTGGCTAATAGGGACAGCCGGAACACCGGGGAGCTGTTTTTT.

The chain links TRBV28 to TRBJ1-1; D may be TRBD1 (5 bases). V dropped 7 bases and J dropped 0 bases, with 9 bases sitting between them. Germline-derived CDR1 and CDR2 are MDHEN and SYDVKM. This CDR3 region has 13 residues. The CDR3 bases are TGTGCCAGCACCAGACAGTTGAACACTGAAGCTTTCTTT. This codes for CASTRQLNTEAFF.

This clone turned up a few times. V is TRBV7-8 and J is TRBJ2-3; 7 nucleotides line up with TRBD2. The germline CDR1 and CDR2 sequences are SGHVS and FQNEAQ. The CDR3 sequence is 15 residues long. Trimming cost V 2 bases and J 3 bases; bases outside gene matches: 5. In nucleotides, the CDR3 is TGTGCCAGCAGCTTACGCGGGAGTGTGACAGATACGCAGTATTTT. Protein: CASSLRGSVTDTQYF. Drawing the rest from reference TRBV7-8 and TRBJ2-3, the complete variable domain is GAGVSQSPRYKVAKRGQDVALRCDPISGHVSLFWYQQALGQGPEFLTYFQNEAQLDKSGLPSDRFFAERPEGSVSTLKIQRTQQEDSAVYLCASSLRGSVTDTQYFGPGTRLTVL.

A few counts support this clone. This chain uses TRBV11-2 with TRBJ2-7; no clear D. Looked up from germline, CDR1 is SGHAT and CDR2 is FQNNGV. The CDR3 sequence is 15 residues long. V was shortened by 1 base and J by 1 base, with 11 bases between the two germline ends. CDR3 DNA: TGTGCCAGCAGCTTAGCCCTGTACTTGTCCTACGAGCAGTACTTC. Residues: CASSLALYLSYEQYF.

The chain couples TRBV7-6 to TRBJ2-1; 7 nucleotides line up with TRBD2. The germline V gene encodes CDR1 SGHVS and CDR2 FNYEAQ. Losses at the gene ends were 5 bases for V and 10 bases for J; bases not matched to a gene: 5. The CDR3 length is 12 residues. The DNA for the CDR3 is TGTGCCAGCAGCCTTTGGGGGGGGGAGCAGTTCTTC. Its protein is CASSLWGGEQFF.

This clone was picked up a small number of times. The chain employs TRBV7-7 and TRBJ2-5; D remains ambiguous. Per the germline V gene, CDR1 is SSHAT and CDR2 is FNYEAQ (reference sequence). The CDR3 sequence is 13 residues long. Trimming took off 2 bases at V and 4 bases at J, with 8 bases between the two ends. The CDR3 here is CASSLTYRETQYF. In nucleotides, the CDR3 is TGTGCCAGCAGCTTAACCTATAGAGAGACCCAGTACTTC.

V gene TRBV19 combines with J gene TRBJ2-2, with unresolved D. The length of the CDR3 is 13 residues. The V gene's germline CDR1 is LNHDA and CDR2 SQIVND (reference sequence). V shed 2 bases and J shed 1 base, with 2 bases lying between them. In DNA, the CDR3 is TGTGCCAGTAGTATACAGAACACCGGGGAGCTGTTTTTT. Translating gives CASSIQNTGELFF.

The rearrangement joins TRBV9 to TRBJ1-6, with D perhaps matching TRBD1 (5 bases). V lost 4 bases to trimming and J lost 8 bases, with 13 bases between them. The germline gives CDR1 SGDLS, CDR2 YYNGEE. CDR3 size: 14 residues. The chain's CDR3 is CASSPGLYDSPLHF. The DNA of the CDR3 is TGTGCCAGCAGCCCGGGACTGTATGATTCACCCCTCCACTTT.

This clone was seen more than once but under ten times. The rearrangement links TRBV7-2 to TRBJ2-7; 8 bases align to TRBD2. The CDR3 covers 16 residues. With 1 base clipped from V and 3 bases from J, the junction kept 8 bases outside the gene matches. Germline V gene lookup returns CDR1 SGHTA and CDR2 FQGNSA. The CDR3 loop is CASSLGLSGSIYEQYF. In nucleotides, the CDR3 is TGTGCCAGCAGCTTAGGATTGAGCGGGAGCATCTACGAGCAGTACTTC.

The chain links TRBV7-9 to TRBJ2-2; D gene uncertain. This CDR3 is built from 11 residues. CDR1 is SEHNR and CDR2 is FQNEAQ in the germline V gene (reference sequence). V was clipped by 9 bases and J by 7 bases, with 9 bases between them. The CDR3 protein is CASPRGGELFF. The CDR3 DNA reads TGTGCCAGTCCTAGAGGCGGGGAGCTGTTTTTT.

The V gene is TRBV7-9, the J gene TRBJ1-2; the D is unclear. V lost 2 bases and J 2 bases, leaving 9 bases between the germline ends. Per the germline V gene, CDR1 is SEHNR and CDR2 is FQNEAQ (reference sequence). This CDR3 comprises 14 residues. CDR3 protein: CASSLSIQNYGYTF. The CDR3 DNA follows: TGTGCCAGCAGCTTATCGATACAAAACTATGGCTACACCTTC.

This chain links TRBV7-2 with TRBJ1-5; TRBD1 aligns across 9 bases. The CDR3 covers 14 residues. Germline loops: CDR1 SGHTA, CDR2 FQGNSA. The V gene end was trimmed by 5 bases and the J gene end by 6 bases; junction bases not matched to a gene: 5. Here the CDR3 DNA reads TGTGCCAGCAGCCCCGGGACAGGGATTCAGCCCCAGCATTTT. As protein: CASSPGTGIQPQHF. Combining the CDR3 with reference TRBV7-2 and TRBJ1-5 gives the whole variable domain GAGVSQSPSNKVTEKGKDVELRCDPISGHTALYWYRQSLGQGLEFLIYFQGNSAPDKSGLPSDRFSAERTGGSVSTLTIQRTQQEDSAVYLCASSPGTGIQPQHFGDGTRLSIL.

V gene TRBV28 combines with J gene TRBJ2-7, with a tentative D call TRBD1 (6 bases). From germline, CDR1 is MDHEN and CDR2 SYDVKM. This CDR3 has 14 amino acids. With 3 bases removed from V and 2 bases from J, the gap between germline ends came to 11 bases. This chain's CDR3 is CASSLAGVPYEQYF. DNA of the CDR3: TGTGCCAGCAGTTTGGCAGGGGTTCCCTACGAGCAGTACTTC.

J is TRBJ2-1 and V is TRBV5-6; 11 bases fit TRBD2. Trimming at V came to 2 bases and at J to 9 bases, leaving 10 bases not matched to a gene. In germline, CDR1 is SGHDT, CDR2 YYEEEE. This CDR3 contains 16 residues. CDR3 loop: CASSLGVLAGGGEQFF. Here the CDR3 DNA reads TGTGCCAGCAGCTTAGGTGTTCTAGCGGGAGGAGGTGAGCAGTTCTTC.

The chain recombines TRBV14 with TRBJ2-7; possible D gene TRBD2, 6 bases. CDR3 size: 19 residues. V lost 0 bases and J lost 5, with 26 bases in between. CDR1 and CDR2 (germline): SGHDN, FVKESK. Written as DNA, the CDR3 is TGTGCCAGCAGCCAAGATTCGTTGGGTTTTCGGGAGTTAGCCCACGAGCAGTACTTC. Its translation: CASSQDSLGFRELAHEQYF.

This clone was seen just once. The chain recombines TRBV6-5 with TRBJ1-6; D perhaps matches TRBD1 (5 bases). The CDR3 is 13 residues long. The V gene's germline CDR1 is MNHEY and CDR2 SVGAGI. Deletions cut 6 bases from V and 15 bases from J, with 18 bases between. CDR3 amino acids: CASSPSGRVFLHF. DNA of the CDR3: TGTGCCAGCAGCCCTTCGGGCAGGGTCTTCCTCCACTTT.

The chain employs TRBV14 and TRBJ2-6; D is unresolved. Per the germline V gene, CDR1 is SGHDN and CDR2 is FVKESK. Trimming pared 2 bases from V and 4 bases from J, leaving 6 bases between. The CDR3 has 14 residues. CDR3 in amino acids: CASSQTAGANVLTF. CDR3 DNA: TGTGCCAGCAGCCAAACGGCGGGGGCCAACGTCCTGACTTTC.

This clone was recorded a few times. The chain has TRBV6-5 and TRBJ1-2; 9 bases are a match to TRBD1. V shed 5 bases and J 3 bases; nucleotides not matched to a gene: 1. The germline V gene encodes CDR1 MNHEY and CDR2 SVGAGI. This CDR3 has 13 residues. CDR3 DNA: TGTGCCAGCAGTGGGACAGGGCACTATGGCTACACCTTC. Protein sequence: CASSGTGHYGYTF.

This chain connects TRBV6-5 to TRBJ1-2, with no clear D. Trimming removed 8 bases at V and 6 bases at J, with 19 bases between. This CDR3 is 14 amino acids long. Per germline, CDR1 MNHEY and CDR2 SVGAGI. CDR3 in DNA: TGTGCCAGCGCCCGGGCCCAGCGAGGTGATGGCTACACCTTC. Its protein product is CASARAQRGDGYTF.

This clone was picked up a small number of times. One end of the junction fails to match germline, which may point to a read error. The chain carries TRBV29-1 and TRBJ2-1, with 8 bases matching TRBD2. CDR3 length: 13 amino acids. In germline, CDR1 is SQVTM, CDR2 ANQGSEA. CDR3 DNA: TGCAGCGTTGGGCTAGCGGGCTACTATGAGCAGTTCTTC. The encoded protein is CSVGLAGYYEQFF.

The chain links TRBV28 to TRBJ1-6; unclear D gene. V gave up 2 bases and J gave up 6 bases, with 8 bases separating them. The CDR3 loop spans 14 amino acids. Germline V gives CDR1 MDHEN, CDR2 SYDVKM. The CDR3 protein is CASSLGNSNSPLHF. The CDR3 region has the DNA TGTGCCAGCAGTTTAGGGAATTCTAATTCACCCCTCCACTTT. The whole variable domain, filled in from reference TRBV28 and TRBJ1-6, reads DVKVTQSSRYLVKRTGEKVFLECVQDMDHENMFWYRQDPGLGLRLIYFSYDVKMKEKGDIPEGYSVSREKKERFSLILESASTNQTSMYLCASSLGNSNSPLHFGNGTRLTVT.

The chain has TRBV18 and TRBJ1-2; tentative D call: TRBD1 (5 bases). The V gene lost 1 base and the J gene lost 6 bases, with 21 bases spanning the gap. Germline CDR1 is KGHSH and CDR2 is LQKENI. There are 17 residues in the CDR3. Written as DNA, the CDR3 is TGTGCCAGCTCACCACTGCAGGAGTCCAGGGTGAGAGATGGCTACACCTTC. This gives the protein CASSPLQESRVRDGYTF.